The entry below gives a single T cell receptor (beta chain) sequence along with its context. Its antigen specificity is not known. At one boundary the junction diverges from the germline segment, which might be a read error. Without any cell sorting, total RNA and DNA were co-extracted from roughly 20-30 mg of bulk tissue using the AllPrep DNA/RNA mini kit. Between November 2015 and 2016, about 5 patients in China with histopathologically diagnosed primary liver carcinoma had their tumors surgically resected. At the time of sampling, the patients were treatment-naive and had chronic HBV infection. Five spatially separated regions were sampled per tumor: superior, inferior, left-lateral and right-lateral poles, plus the tumor centre. Histological examination found more than 75% viable tumor cells in every tumor sample. Fresh tumor and adjacent tissue pieces were bisected, with one half stored in RNAlater at -80 degrees C and the other half sent for histology.

The entry originates in a study of tumor-infiltrating lymphocytes in primary liver carcinoma (dated by TCRdb to 2017 to 2019). Study-wide context: The five patients, three men and two women aged 30 to 69 years, had hepatocellular carcinoma (four) or combined HCC and intrahepatic cholangiocarcinoma (one). The tumors of the five patients were staged as T1-T3 N0M0, with maximum diameters ranging from roughly 4.2 to 10 cm. Samples yielded roughly 3.65 to 7.5 million productive TCRbeta reads; read depth did not differ significantly between tissue types. TCRbeta repertoire sequencing, expression microarrays and whole-exome sequencing were combined in the study across five regions of each liver tumor, with adjacent normal tissue and blood also included. A total of approximately 35 specimens from 5 patients, comprising about 25 tumor regions, 5 adjacent noncancerous liver tissues and 5 peripheral blood samples, were covered by TCRbeta repertoire sequencing. Agilent mRNA microarray profiling was performed on the 25 to 30 tumor region samples to relate TCRbeta repertoire diversity to the local molecular phenotype. High reproducibility was observed for the technical replicate repertoires, with mean shared-clone rates around 0.9 and correlation coefficients above 0.95.

Paper-wide results and their limitations: Consistent with antigen-driven expansion, pairs of tumor regions showed higher repertoire overlap (mean roughly 35%) than either tumor-adjacent pairs (about 17%) or tumor-blood pairs (approximately 14%). Only the TCR beta chain was sequenced, which likely underestimates true repertoire diversity because unpaired alpha chains were not captured. Compared with blood, tumors had a significantly larger share of the repertoire taken up by the top 250 clones (p = 0.039). Because the samples were bulk and unsorted, CD4+ and CD8+ T cell repertoires could not be compared. Only roughly 7-25% of top clones appeared in all five regions of a tumor, which suggests that tumor-infiltrating T cells are spatially heterogeneous. Only five patients were included in the study, and the authors note that the findings should be validated in a larger study.

A constant-region primer and ProtoScript II reverse transcriptase were used to reverse-transcribe TCRbeta-specific cDNA from around 530 ng total RNA. The TCRbeta libraries were prepared through three rounds of nested multiplex PCR following a slightly modified ARM-PCR procedure. Each of the first two PCR rounds ran for approximately 10 cycles using multiplex TRBV1-TRBV30 forward primers together with a Cbeta reverse primer. Sample barcodes and Illumina adapters were added in a final 25-cycle PCR with Deep VentR polymerase. Before sequencing, amplicons of 200-500 bp were purified from gel using a QIAquick gel extraction kit. TCRbeta amplicons were sequenced on an Illumina HiSeq 2500 with 250-bp paired-end reads. From the authors' description of their analysis: Reads were quality-trimmed with Trimmomatic v0.33, and paired reads were merged with FLASH v1.2.11 to recover full CDR3 sequences. V, D and J germline segments were assigned to the rearranged TCRbeta sequences using MiGEC v1.2.1b. Clonotype statistics, along with Shannon-Wiener diversity indices, were calculated using VDJtools v1.0.0. To reduce sampling bias, subsequent analyses other than the diversity analysis used only the 250 most abundant clonotypes in each sample. TCRdb redid the processing of the public reads, applying fastp at Q25 and MiXCR, and retained in-frame beta chains. One record per CDR3 amino acid sequence lists the most common genes and DNA. The V and J calls were not made by the authors but by TCRdb's processing. Recorded for this sample are about 190,000 distinct CDR3 sequences; around four fifths of them occurred a single time. Jointly, the top ten make up approximately 18% of the sample.

As encoded in the germline V gene, CDR1 is SGHRS while CDR2 is YFSETQ. There are 18 amino acids in the CDR3, from cysteine to phenylalanine inclusive. Just CDR3 DNA is preserved here, 54 bases in frame from base 1. This sequence was found in a man aged 40-50 years with primary liver carcinoma and hepatitis B virus infection. The sequenced material came from tumor tissue from primary liver carcinoma. The V and J segments used are TRBV5-1 and TRBJ2-3; 15 of the junction bases match TRBD2. The CDR3 loop reads CASSSGLAGGGHTGTQYF. DNA sequence: TGCGCCAGCAGCTCGGGACTAGCGGGAGGCGGACACACAGGTACGCAGTATTTT.